Listed below are T cell receptor beta chains from one sample, sequenced in a study of blood T cell repertoires in COVID-19. Sequenced by immunoSEQ multiplex PCR; TCRdb stores in-frame clones only, minus some. This table has tens of thousands of clones, around 77% appearing once. Sequencing was carried out using peripheral blood. These receptors were obtained from a man between 65 and 85 years old with COVID-19, enrolled during active disease. The CDR3 runs from the conserved cysteine through the conserved F or W. Each record gives: D gene, V gene, J gene, clone size, CDR3 DNA, CDR3 protein. The D gene is left open where the match is weak. The size field is filled for only some rows; it gives once, few, many or a size class.

D gene: TRBD1; V gene: TRBV27; J gene: TRBJ2-1; clone size: NA; CDR3 DNA: TGTGCCAGCAGTATCCTCCGGGACAGGGGAAACTCCTACAATGAGCAGTTCTTC; CDR3 protein: CASSILRDRGNSYNEQFF
D gene: NA; V gene: TRBV24-1; J gene: TRBJ1-1; clone size: NA; CDR3 DNA: TGTGCCACCAGTGATGGCTCAGGGAACCGTGCGGCTTTCTTT; CDR3 protein: CATSDGSGNRAAFF
D gene: TRBD1; V gene: TRBV28; J gene: TRBJ1-5; clone size: NA; CDR3 DNA: TGTGCCAGCAGTTTCAAACTGGACAGGGGGGACAATCAGCCCCAGCATTTT; CDR3 protein: CASSFKLDRGDNQPQHF
D gene: TRBD1; V gene: TRBV9; J gene: TRBJ1-4; clone size: NA; CDR3 DNA: TGTGCCAGCAGCAGGGGGCTCGGGGGTGAAAAACTGTTTTTT; CDR3 protein: CASSRGLGGEKLFF
D gene: NA; V gene: TRBV14; J gene: TRBJ1-2; clone size: few; CDR3 DNA: TGTGCCAGCAGCCAAGGTCTGGGGAGAGGCTACACCTTC; CDR3 protein: CASSQGLGRGYTF
D gene: TRBD2; V gene: TRBV7-9; J gene: TRBJ2-7; clone size: NA; CDR3 DNA: TGTGCCATTGCCTTCAGCGGGAGCGGCCGCTCGTACGAGCAGTACTTC; CDR3 protein: CAIAFSGSGRSYEQYF
D gene: TRBD2; V gene: TRBV28; J gene: TRBJ2-1; clone size: NA; CDR3 DNA: TGTGCCAGCAGTTCCCAAGAACTAGCGGAAACGTACAATGAGCAGTTCTTC; CDR3 protein: CASSSQELAETYNEQFF
D gene: NA; V gene: TRBV27; J gene: TRBJ1-1; clone size: once; CDR3 DNA: TGTGCCAGCAGTTTCCGGGTAGGGAACACTGAAGCTTTCTTT; CDR3 protein: CASSFRVGNTEAFF
D gene: NA; V gene: TRBV5-8; J gene: TRBJ1-1; clone size: once; CDR3 DNA: TGTGCCAGCAGCTATAGCAGGGCGATGAACACTGAAGCTTTCTTT; CDR3 protein: CASSYSRAMNTEAFF
D gene: TRBD2; V gene: TRBV10-3; J gene: TRBJ2-3; clone size: NA; CDR3 DNA: TGTGCCATCCGTATCGGGGGGGTCACAGATACGCAGTATTTT; CDR3 protein: CAIRIGGVTDTQYF
D gene: NA; V gene: TRBV6-5; J gene: TRBJ2-1; clone size: few; CDR3 DNA: TGTGCCAGTACAGGACCCTCCTACAATGAGCAGTTCTTC; CDR3 protein: CASTGPSYNEQFF